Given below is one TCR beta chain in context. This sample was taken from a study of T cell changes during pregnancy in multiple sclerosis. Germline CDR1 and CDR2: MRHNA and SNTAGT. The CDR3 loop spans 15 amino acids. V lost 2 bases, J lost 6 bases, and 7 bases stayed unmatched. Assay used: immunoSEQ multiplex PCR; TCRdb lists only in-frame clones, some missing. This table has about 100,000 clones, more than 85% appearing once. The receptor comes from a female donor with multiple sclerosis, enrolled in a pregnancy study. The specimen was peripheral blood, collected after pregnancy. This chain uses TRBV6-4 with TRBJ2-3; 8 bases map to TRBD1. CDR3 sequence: CASSDLPGGYDTQYF. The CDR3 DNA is TGTGCCAGCAGTGACCTCCCAGGGGGCTACGATACGCAGTATTTT.